This T cell receptor (beta chain) was retrieved from a study of graft-versus-host responses after intestinal transplantation. Study overall: Isolated intestinal, liver-intestinal, or multivisceral transplants were what recipients had. Following induction with anti-thymocyte globulin, all recipients were given tacrolimus and steroids for about three years. Study findings and constraints: Among circulating GvH clones, peak levels were associated with early post-transplant declines in HvG clones.

The CDR3 consists of 15 residues. Deletions cut 3 bases from V and 8 bases from J, with 18 bases between. Germline assignment: CDR1 SGHDT and CDR2 YYEEEE. As for this clone: Its antigen is not identified.

TCRdb's table, derived via immunoSEQ multiplex PCR, lists solely in-frame clones and lacks some. The repertoire holds under 140,000 clones, with about 93% as singletons. This receptor was obtained from a human donor who received an intestinal transplant. This sequence joins TRBV5-6 and TRBJ2-1; D may be TRBD1 or TRBD2 (7 bases each). This sample comprised unstimulated CD8+ T cells sorted from spleen or lymph node cells, obtained before intestinal transplant. CDR3 in amino acids: CASSWGGQAGDEQFF. CDR3 nucleotides: TGTGCCAGCAGCTGGGGTGGACAGGCGGGGGATGAGCAGTTCTTC. The full variable domain, with the rest looked up from reference TRBV5-6 and TRBJ2-1, is DAGVTQSPTHLIKTRGQQVTLRCSPKSGHDTVSWYQQALGQGPQFIFQYYEEEERQRGNFPDRFSGHQFPNYSSELNVNALLLGDSALYLCASSWGGQAGDEQFFGPGTRLTVL.